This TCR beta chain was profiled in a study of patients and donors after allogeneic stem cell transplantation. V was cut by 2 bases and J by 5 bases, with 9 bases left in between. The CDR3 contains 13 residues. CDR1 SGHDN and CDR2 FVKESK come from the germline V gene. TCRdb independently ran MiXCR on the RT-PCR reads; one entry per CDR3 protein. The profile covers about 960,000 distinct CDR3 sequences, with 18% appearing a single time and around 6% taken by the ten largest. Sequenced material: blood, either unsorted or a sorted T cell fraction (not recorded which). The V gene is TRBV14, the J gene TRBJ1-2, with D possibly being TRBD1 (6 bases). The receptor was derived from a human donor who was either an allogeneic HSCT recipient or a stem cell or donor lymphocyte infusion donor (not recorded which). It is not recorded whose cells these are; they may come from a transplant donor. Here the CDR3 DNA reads TGTGCCAGCAGCCAAAAGACAGGATATGGCTACACCTTC. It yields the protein CASSQKTGYGYTF.